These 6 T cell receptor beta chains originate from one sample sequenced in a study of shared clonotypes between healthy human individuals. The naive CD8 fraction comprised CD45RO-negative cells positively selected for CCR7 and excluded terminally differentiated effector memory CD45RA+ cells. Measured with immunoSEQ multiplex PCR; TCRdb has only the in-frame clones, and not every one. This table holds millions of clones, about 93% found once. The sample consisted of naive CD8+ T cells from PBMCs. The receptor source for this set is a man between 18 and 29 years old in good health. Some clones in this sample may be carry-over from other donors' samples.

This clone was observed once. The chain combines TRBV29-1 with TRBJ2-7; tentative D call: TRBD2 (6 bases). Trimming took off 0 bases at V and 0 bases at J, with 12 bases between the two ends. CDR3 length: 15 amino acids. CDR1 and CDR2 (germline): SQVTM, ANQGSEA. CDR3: CSVEDPGVSSYEQYF. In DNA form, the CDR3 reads TGCAGCGTTGAAGATCCGGGGGTAAGCTCCTACGAGCAGTACTTC.

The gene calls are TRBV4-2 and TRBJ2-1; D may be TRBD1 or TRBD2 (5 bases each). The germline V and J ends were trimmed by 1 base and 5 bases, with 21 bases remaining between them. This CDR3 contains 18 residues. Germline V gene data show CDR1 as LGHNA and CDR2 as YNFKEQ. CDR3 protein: CASSQGTGTLGVDNEQFF. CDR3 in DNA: TGTGCCAGCAGCCAAGGCACTGGGACGTTAGGGGTCGACAATGAGCAGTTCTTC.

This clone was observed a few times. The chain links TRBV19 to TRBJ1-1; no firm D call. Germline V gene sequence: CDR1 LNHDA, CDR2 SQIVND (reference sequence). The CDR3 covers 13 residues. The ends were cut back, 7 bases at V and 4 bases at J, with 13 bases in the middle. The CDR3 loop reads CASTGSRSTEAFF. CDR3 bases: TGTGCCAGTACTGGGTCCCGGAGCACTGAAGCTTTCTTT.

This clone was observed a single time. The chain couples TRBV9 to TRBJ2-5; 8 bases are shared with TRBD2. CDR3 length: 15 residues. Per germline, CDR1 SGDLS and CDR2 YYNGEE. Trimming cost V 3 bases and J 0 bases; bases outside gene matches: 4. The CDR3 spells CASSAGLGDQETQYF. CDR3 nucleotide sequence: TGTGCCAGCAGCGCGGGACTAGGCGACCAAGAGACCCAGTACTTC.

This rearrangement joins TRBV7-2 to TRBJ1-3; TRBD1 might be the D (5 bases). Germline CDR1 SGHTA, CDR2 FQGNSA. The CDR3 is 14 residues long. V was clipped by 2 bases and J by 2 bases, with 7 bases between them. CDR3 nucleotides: TGTGCCAGCAGCTTATGGGGGGCTGGAAACACCATATATTTT. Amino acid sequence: CASSLWGAGNTIYF.

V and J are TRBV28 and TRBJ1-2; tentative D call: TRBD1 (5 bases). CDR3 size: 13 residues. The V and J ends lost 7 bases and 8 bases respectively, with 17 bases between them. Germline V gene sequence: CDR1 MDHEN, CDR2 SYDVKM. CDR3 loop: CASTVRGAGGYTF. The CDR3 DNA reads TGTGCCAGCACCGTGCGAGGGGCGGGGGGCTACACCTTC.